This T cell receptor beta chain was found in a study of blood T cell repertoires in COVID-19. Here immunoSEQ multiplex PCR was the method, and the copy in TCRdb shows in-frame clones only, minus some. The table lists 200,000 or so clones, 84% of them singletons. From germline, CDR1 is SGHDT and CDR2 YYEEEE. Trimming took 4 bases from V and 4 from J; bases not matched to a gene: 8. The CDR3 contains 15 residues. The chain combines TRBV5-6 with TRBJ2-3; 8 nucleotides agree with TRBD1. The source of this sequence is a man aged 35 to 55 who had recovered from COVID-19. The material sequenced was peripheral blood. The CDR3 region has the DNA TGTGCCAGCAGCCAATTGGACAGGGAGGCAGATACGCAGTATTTT. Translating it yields CASSQLDREADTQYF.